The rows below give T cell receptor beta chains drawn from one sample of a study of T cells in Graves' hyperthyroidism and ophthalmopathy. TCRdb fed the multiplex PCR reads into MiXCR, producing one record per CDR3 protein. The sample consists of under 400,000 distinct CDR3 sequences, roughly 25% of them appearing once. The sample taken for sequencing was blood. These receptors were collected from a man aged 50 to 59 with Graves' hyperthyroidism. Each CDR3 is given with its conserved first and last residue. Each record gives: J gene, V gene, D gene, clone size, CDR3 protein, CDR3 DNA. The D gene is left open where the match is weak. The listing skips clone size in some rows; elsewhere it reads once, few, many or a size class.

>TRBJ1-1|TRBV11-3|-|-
CASSLDLRGRGTEAFF
TGTGCCAGCAGCTTAGATCTCCGGGGGCGCGGTACTGAAGCTTTCTTT
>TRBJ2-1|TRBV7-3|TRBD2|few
CASSAPGLAGNSNEQFF
TGTGCCAGCAGTGCACCGGGACTAGCGGGGAACTCCAATGAGCAGTTCTTC
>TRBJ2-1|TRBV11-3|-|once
CASSLDPPVLASSYNEQFF
TGTGCCAGCAGCTTAGACCCGCCCGTACTAGCTTCCTCCTACAATGAGCAGTTCTTC
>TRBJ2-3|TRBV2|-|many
CASSDAGMSTDTQYF
TGTGCCAGCAGTGATGCGGGGATGAGCACAGATACGCAGTATTTT
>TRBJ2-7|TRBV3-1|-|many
CASSHAAYEQYF
TGTGCCAGCAGCCATGCGGCCTACGAGCAGTACTTC
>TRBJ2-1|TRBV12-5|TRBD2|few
CASGLVLGGRGHEQFF
TGTGCTAGTGGTTTGGTACTTGGCGGGAGGGGGCATGAGCAGTTCTTC
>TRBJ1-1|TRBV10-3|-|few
CATHARANTEAFF
TGTGCCACACACGCCAGGGCGAACACTGAAGCTTTCTTT
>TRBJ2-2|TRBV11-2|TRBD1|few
CASSFGQGGTGELFF
TGTGCCAGCAGCTTTGGACAGGGGGGCACCGGGGAGCTGTTTTTT
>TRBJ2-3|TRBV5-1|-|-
CASSPGSPSDTQYF
TGCGCCAGCAGCCCCGGATCTCCGTCAGATACGCAGTATTTT
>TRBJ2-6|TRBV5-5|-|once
CASSPVVGGSGANVLTF
TGTGCCAGCAGCCCGGTGGTAGGCGGCTCTGGGGCCAACGTCCTGACTTTC
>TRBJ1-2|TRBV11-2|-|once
CASSSEIWTSHSYGYTF
TGTGCCAGCAGCTCCGAGATTTGGACATCCCACTCCTATGGCTACACCTTC
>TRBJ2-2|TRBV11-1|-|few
CASSSISSNTGELFF
TGTGCCAGCAGCAGTATAAGCTCGAACACCGGGGAGCTGTTTTTT
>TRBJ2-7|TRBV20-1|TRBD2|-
CSASGSGRAAEQYF
TGCAGTGCTAGTGGTAGCGGGAGGGCCGCCGAGCAGTACTTC
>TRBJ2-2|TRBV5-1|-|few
CASSLDFYTGELFF
TGCGCCAGCAGCTTGGACTTCTACACCGGGGAGCTGTTTTTT
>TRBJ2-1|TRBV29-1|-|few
CSARSGSPFNEQFF
TGCAGCGCCAGAAGTGGGAGCCCCTTTAATGAGCAGTTCTTC
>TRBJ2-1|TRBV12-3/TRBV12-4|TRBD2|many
CASSPWTSGGNNEQFF
TGTGCCAGCAGTCCTTGGACTAGCGGGGGAAACAATGAGCAGTTCTTC
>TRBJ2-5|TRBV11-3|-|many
CASSLGIALETQYF
TGTGCCAGCAGCTTAGGTATAGCCTTGGAGACCCAGTACTTC
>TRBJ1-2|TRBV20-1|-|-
CSAPKDLGYTF
TGCAGTGCTCCAAAGGATCTTGGCTACACCTTC
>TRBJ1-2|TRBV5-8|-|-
CASSSAGIWGGYTF
TGTGCCAGCAGCTCGGCAGGGATTTGGGGTGGCTACACCTTC
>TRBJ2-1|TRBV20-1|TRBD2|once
CSTRDLSGSKYEQFF
TGCAGTACTAGAGATCTTAGCGGGAGTAAGTATGAGCAGTTCTTC